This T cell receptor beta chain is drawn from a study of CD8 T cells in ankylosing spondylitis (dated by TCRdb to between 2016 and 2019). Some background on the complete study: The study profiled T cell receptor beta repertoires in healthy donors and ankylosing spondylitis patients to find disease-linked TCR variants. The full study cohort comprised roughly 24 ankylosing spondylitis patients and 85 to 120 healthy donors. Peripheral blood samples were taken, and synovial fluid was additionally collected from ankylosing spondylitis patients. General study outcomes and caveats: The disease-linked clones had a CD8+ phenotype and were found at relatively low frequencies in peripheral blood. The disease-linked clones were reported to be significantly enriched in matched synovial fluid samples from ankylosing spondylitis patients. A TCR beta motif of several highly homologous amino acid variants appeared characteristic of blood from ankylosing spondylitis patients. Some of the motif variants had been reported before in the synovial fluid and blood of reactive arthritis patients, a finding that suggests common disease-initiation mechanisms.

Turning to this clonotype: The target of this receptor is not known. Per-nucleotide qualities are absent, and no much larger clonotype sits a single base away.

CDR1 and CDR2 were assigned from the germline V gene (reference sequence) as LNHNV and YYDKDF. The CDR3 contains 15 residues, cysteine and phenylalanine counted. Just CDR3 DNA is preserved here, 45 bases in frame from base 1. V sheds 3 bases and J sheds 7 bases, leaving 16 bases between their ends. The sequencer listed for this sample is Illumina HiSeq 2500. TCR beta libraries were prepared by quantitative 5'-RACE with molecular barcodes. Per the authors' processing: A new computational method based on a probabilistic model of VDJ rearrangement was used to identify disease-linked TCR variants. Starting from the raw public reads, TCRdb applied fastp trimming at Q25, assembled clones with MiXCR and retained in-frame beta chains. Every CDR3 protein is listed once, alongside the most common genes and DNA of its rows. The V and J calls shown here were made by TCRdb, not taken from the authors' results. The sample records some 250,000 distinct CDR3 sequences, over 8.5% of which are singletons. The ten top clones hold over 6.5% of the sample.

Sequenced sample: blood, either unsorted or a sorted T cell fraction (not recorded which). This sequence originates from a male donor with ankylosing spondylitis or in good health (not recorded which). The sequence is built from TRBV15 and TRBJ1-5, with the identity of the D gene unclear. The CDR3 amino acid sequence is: CATSRDGGARQPQHF. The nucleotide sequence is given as TGTGCCACCAGCAGGGACGGAGGAGCAAGGCAGCCCCAGCATTTT.